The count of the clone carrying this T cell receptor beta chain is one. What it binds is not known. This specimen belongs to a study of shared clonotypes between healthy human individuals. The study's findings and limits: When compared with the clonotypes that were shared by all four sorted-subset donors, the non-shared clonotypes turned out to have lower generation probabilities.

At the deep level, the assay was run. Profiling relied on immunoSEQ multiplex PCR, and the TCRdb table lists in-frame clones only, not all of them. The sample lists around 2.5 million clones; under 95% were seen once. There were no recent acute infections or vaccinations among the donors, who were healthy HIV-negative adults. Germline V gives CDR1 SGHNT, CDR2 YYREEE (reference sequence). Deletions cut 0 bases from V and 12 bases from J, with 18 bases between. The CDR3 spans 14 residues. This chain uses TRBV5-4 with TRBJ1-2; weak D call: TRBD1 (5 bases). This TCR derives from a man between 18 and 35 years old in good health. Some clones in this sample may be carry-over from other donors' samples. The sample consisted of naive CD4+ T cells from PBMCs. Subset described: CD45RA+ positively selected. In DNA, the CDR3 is TGTGCCAGCAGCTTGGATGGGGCCCGACCGGCCGACACCTTC. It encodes CASSLDGARPADTF.